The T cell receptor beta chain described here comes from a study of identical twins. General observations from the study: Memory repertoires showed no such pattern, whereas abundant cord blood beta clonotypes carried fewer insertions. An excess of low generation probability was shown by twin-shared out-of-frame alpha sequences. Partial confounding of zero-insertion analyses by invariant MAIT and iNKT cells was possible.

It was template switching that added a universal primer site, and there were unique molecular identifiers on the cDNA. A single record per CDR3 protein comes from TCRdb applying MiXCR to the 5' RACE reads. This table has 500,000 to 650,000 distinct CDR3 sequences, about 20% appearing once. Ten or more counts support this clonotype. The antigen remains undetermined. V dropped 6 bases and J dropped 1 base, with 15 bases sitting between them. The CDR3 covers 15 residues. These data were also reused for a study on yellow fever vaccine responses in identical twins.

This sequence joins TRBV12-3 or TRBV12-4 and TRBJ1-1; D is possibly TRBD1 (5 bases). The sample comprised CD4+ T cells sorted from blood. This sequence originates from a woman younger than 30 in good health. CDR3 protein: CASSNRGLANTEAFF. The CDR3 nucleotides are TGTGCCAGCAGCAATCGGGGCCTGGCGAACACTGAAGCTTTCTTT.